The 12 T cell receptor beta chains listed next were all sequenced from one sample in a study of cytotoxic CD8 clonotypes in ibrutinib-treated CLL. TCRdb's table, derived via immunoSEQ multiplex PCR, lists solely in-frame clones and lacks some. The sample carries roughly 15,000 clones, roughly 68% recorded once. The specimen was PBMCs, collected before ibrutinib treatment. Receptors originate from a human donor with chronic lymphocytic leukemia.

CDR3 in amino acids: CASSYSRGRAFF. The CDR3 bases are TGTGCCAGCAGTTACTCGCGGGGGCGGGCTTTCTTT. This rearrangement joins TRBV6-5 to TRBJ1-1; D perhaps matches TRBD1 (6 bases). The CDR3 sequence is 12 residues long. The germline gives CDR1 MNHEY, CDR2 SVGAGI. Trimming took 0 bases from V and 11 from J, leaving 10 bases between them.

This sequence joins TRBV5-1 and TRBJ1-6; the match to TRBD1 covers 10 bases. CDR3 length equals 15 residues. CDR1 and CDR2 (germline): SGHRS, YFSETQ. With 3 bases clipped from V and 7 bases from J, the junction kept 4 bases outside the gene matches. The CDR3 sequence: CASSSGTGENSPLHF. CDR3 coding DNA: TGCGCCAGCAGCTCAGGGACAGGGGAAAATTCACCCCTCCACTTT.

The chain has TRBV6-6 and TRBJ2-7; 10 bases align to TRBD2. J lost 0 bases, V lost 7 bases, and 6 bases had no gene match. CDR3 size: 15 residues. CDR1 is MNHNY and CDR2 is SVGAGI in the germline V gene (reference sequence). CDR3 in DNA: TGTGCCAGCACAATAGCGGGAGGAGGCTCCTACGAGCAGTACTTC. Its translation: CASTIAGGGSYEQYF.

This sequence joins TRBV11-3 and TRBJ2-3; D gene ambiguous. Deletions cut 3 bases from V and 5 bases from J, with 9 bases between. This CDR3 has 13 amino acids. CDR1 SGHNT and CDR2 YENEEA come from the germline V gene. The CDR3 here is CASSFSSRDTQYF. In DNA form, the CDR3 reads TGTGCCAGCAGCTTTTCGTCGAGAGATACGCAGTATTTT.

This clone was counted between two and nine times. The genes are TRBV7-9 and TRBJ1-2; 7 bases align to TRBD1. V was pared by 4 bases and J by 8 bases, with 7 bases of the junction left unmatched. Germline CDR1 SEHNR, CDR2 FQNEAQ (reference sequence). The CDR3 totals 13 residues. The CDR3 sequence: CASSSRTGWGYTF. CDR3 sequence (DNA): TGTGCCAGCAGCTCTCGGACAGGATGGGGCTACACCTTC.

This chain links TRBV2 with TRBJ2-7; 9 nucleotides align to TRBD1. Germline CDR1 and CDR2: SNHLY and FYNNEI. V shed 6 bases and J 7 bases; nucleotides not matched to a gene: 13. The CDR3 extends over 15 amino acids. The CDR3 sequence: CASSLAGTGSYEQYV. The CDR3 coding sequence is TGTGCCAGCAGCCTCGCCGGGACAGGGTCATATGAGCAGTACGTC.

This clone was observed a single time. V and J are TRBV21-1 and TRBJ2-3. TRBV21-1 has pseudogene status. The CDR3 runs to 14 residues. In DNA form, the CDR3 reads TGTGCCAGCAGCAAATCGGGACCCACAGATACGCAGTATTTT. Translated, it gives CASSKSGPTDTQYF.

The chain joins TRBV19 to TRBJ1-2; D gene unclear. The length of the CDR3 is 15 residues. The V gene's germline CDR1 is LNHDA and CDR2 SQIVND (reference sequence). The ends were cut back, 5 bases at V and 3 bases at J, with 16 bases in the middle. CDR3 loop: CASSPMHGSHYGYTF. In nucleotides, the CDR3 is TGTGCCAGTAGTCCGATGCACGGTTCCCACTATGGCTACACCTTC. Complete variable domain (other parts from reference TRBV19 and TRBJ1-2): DGGITQSPKYLFRKEGQNVTLSCEQNLNHDAMYWYRQDPGQGLRLIYYSQIVNDFQKGDIAEGYSVSREKKESFPLTVTSAQKNPTAFYLCASSPMHGSHYGYTFGSGTRLTVV.

The chain carries TRBV19 and TRBJ2-4, with D unclear. The CDR3 consists of 17 residues. From germline, CDR1 is LNHDA and CDR2 SQIVND (reference sequence). V was cut by 0 bases and J by 0 bases, with 12 bases left in between. The CDR3 loop is CASSIDEQPLAKNIQYF. CDR3 DNA sequence: TGTGCCAGTAGTATAGACGAACAGCCACTAGCCAAAAACATTCAGTACTTC.

This sequence joins TRBV4-2 and TRBJ2-5; no reliable D call. The length of the CDR3 is 14 residues. V shed 0 bases and J shed 3 bases, with 8 bases lying between them. CDR1 and CDR2 from the germline V gene are LGHNA and YNFKEQ. The CDR3 region is CASSQDTVKETQYF. The CDR3 DNA reads TGTGCCAGCAGCCAAGATACGGTAAAAGAGACCCAGTACTTC.

The gene calls are TRBV7-9 and TRBJ2-7; D may be TRBD2 (6 bases). Deletions cut 7 bases from V and 4 bases from J, with 17 bases between. CDR3 length: 14 residues. Germline CDR1 and CDR2: SEHNR and FQNEAQ (reference sequence). As DNA, the CDR3 is TGTGCCAGCATGGATGGATTAGCGGCGTACGAGCAGTACTTC. Its protein product is CASMDGLAAYEQYF. The variable domain in full, with the rest retrieved from reference TRBV7-9 and TRBJ2-7, is DTGVSQNPRHKITKRGQNVTFRCDPISEHNRLYWYRQTLGQGPEFLTYFQNEAQLEKSRLLSDRFSAERPKGSFSTLEIQRTEQGDSAMYLCASMDGLAAYEQYFGPGTRLTVT.

The rearrangement links TRBV5-1 to TRBJ2-7; 12 bases fit TRBD2. The V gene's germline CDR1 is SGHRS and CDR2 YFSETQ. The ends lost 2 bases at V and 3 bases at J; junction bases unmatched: 15. The CDR3 is made up of 19 amino acids. The CDR3 sequence: CASSFSTSGSAQKLYEQYF. The DNA of the CDR3 is TGCGCCAGCAGCTTTTCGACTAGCGGGAGTGCCCAAAAACTCTACGAGCAGTACTTC.